This is a list of T cell receptor beta chains from one sample in a study of control samples from healthy donors and cancer patients. Libraries were prepared by immunoSEQ multiplex PCR; TCRdb keeps only in-frame clonotypes and omits some of them. Counted here are approximately 110,000 clones, approximately 90% occurring once; the ten biggest clones make up about 4.7%. Sequenced material: blood. Every receptor here comes from a human donor in good health. The donor label of this sample is uncertain. The CDR3 runs from the conserved cysteine through the conserved F or W. Each record gives: CDR3 DNA, CDR3 protein, D gene, clone size, J gene, CDR3 length, V gene. D genes are given only for firm matches. Some rows mark clone size as missing; the rest say once, few, many or name a class of expanded clone.

DNA: TGTGCTAGTGGGTCCGGACAGGGCAAATATCAGCCCCAGCATTTT
CDR3: CASGSGQGKYQPQHF
D: TRBD1
size: once
J: TRBJ1-5
length: 15
V: TRBV12-5

DNA: TGTGCCAGCAGCTCTGTATTTGCGGGGGTTTCAGATACGCAGTATTTT
CDR3: CASSSVFAGVSDTQYF
D: TRBD2
size: NA
J: TRBJ2-3
length: 16
V: TRBV3-1/TRBV3-2

DNA: TGTGCCAGCAGCTTCTGGAACACCGGGGAGCTGTTTTTT
CDR3: CASSFWNTGELFF
D: NA
size: NA
J: TRBJ2-2
length: 13
V: TRBV5-5

DNA: TGCGCCAGCAGCCAAGAACCGGCTAATGAAAAACTGTTTTTT
CDR3: CASSQEPANEKLFF
D: NA
size: NA
J: TRBJ1-4
length: 14
V: TRBV4-1

DNA: TGTGCCAGCAGCCAAGAGCCTAGCGGGCGAGTCATCCACGAGCAGTACTTC
CDR3: CASSQEPSGRVIHEQYF
D: TRBD2
size: NA
J: TRBJ2-7
length: 17
V: TRBV4-2

DNA: TGCGCCAGCAGCCCGGGACAGATGGATGTGGAAAAACTGTTTTTT
CDR3: CASSPGQMDVEKLFF
D: TRBD1
size: few
J: TRBJ1-4
length: 15
V: TRBV5-1

DNA: TGTGCCAGCAGCTTAATAAGCCAGGGGTTAAATACGCAGTATTTT
CDR3: CASSLISQGLNTQYF
D: NA
size: NA
J: TRBJ2-3
length: 15
V: TRBV7-2

DNA: TGTGCCAGTAGTTACGGGACACCTGGAAACACCATATATTTT
CDR3: CASSYGTPGNTIYF
D: NA
size: NA
J: TRBJ1-3
length: 14
V: TRBV19

DNA: TGTGCCAGCAGCATGTGGGGACAGGGGGGTGAAAAACTGTTTTTT
CDR3: CASSMWGQGGEKLFF
D: TRBD1
size: NA
J: TRBJ1-4
length: 15
V: TRBV7-8

DNA: TGTGCCAGCAGCCCCGCAGCTGCGGGGACTCAGTACTTC
CDR3: CASSPAAAGTQYF
D: NA
size: NA
J: TRBJ2-5
length: 13
V: TRBV14

DNA: TGTGCCTCCACAAAGAGGTCTGGGAGGGTTGCAGATACGCAGTATTTT
CDR3: CASTKRSGRVADTQYF
D: TRBD2
size: NA
J: TRBJ2-3
length: 16
V: TRBV19

DNA: TGTGCCAGCAGTTACTCTGAAGGGGACGCTTTCTTT
CDR3: CASSYSEGDAFF
D: NA
size: NA
J: TRBJ1-1
length: 12
V: TRBV6-5

DNA: TGTGCCAGCAGTTTGGTGGGCGGGGGCTACACCTTC
CDR3: CASSLVGGGYTF
D: NA
size: NA
J: TRBJ1-2
length: 12
V: TRBV28

DNA: TGTGCCAGCAGGGCAAGTGGGACCCAGTACTTC
CDR3: CASRASGTQYF
D: NA
size: NA
J: TRBJ2-5
length: 11
V: TRBV3-1/TRBV3-2

DNA: TGCAGTGCTAGTGCGGGGGGCGCGGAGACCCAGTACTTC
CDR3: CSASAGGAETQYF
D: TRBD2
size: NA
J: TRBJ2-5
length: 13
V: TRBV20-1

DNA: TGTGCCAGCAGTGAATGGGGCCTGGACAGGGATGGCGCCTACGAGCAGTACTTC
CDR3: CASSEWGLDRDGAYEQYF
D: TRBD1
size: NA
J: TRBJ2-7
length: 18
V: TRBV6-1

DNA: TGTGCCAGCAGCAGGGGCTCCTACGAGCAGTACTTC
CDR3: CASSRGSYEQYF
D: NA
size: NA
J: TRBJ2-7
length: 12
V: TRBV5-4

DNA: TGTGCCAGCAGTCAAAGGGTTTGGGATGAGCAGTTCTTC
CDR3: CASSQRVWDEQFF
D: NA
size: NA
J: TRBJ2-1
length: 13
V: TRBV6-5

DNA: TGTGCCACCAGTGATTTGTACGGTCACAGGCAGTATTTT
CDR3: CATSDLYGHRQYF
D: NA
size: once
J: TRBJ2-3
length: 13
V: TRBV24-1